Below are 8 T cell receptor beta chains sequenced from a single sample in a study of blood T cell repertoires in COVID-19. The data were produced by immunoSEQ multiplex PCR, yet TCRdb's version contains in-frame clones alone and is incomplete. The sample holds roughly 440,000 clones, approximately 88% seen once. Sequenced material: peripheral blood. Receptors were obtained from a woman aged 45-65 years with COVID-19, enrolled during active disease.

The chain is built from TRBV19 and TRBJ2-1; the match to TRBD2 covers 7 bases. Germline loops: CDR1 LNHDA, CDR2 SQIVND (reference sequence). The junction had 11 bases not matched to a gene; V was cut back by 5 bases and J by 7 bases. The CDR3 consists of 15 residues. The chain's CDR3 is CASSSSAAGYNEQFF. CDR3 sequence (DNA): TGTGCCAGTAGTTCCTCTGCAGCGGGGTATAATGAGCAGTTCTTC.

This clone has just one count. V usage is TRBV30 and J usage is TRBJ2-1; 7 bases align to TRBD1. V lost 0 bases to trimming and J lost 8 bases; unmatched junction nucleotides: 7. This CDR3 comprises 14 residues. Germline V gene sequence: CDR1 GTSNPN, CDR2 SVGIG (reference sequence). The CDR3 DNA reads TGTGCCTGGAGTGTACCGACAGGGTTGGATGAGCAGTTCTTC. Its translation: CAWSVPTGLDEQFF.

This chain uses TRBV30 with TRBJ1-2; 8 bases map to TRBD1. This CDR3 is 16 amino acids long. Germline V gene data show CDR1 as GTSNPN and CDR2 as SVGIG (reference sequence). J gave up 4 bases and V 0 bases, and 10 bases lay outside the gene matches. The CDR3 is CAWSVLSTGGIYGYTF. The DNA for the CDR3 is TGTGCCTGGAGTGTTCTCAGCACAGGGGGTATCTATGGCTACACCTTC.

The chain carries TRBV11-2 and TRBJ2-2; D call uncertain. V lost 1 base, J lost 3 bases, and 12 bases lay in between. The germline CDR1 and CDR2 sequences are SGHAT and FQNNGV. The CDR3 consists of 16 residues. The CDR3 spells CASSLGALVDTGELFF. In DNA, the CDR3 is TGTGCCAGCAGCTTAGGGGCCCTGGTGGACACCGGGGAGCTGTTTTTT.

This clone appeared once. The V gene is TRBV6-5, the J gene TRBJ1-2, with 7 bases that match TRBD1. CDR3 length: 14 residues. Germline V gene sequence: CDR1 MNHEY, CDR2 SVGAGI. Trimming at V came to 7 bases and at J to 7 bases, leaving 12 bases not matched to a gene. CDR3 nucleotides: TGTGCCAGCACTTCCAGGGACAGCTGGGGTGGCTACACCTTC. This encodes CASTSRDSWGGYTF.

V usage is TRBV20-1 and J usage is TRBJ1-5; no definite D call. The germline CDR1 and CDR2 sequences are DFQATT and SNEGSKA (reference sequence). The CDR3 runs to 17 residues. Trimming left V 3 bases short and J 3 bases short, with 21 bases between. The CDR3: CSASADGVGEDNQPQHF. The CDR3 coding sequence is TGCAGTGCTAGTGCGGACGGGGTCGGGGAGGACAATCAGCCCCAGCATTTT.

The chain joins TRBV30 to TRBJ2-3; TRBD1 matches at 10 bases. There are 14 residues in the CDR3. V lost 5 bases, J lost 2 bases, and 4 bases stayed unmatched. The germline V gene has CDR1 GTSNPN and CDR2 SVGIG (reference sequence). CDR3 sequence: CAWGTGAYTDTQYF. The CDR3 DNA is TGTGCCTGGGGGACAGGGGCCTACACAGATACGCAGTATTTT.

The table lists this clone with a count of one. The CDR3 DNA follows: TGTGCCAGCAGCCGCGTGGGGACAGGAGCCTACGAGCAGTACTTC. Translating it yields CASSRVGTGAYEQYF. The chain joins TRBV11-1 to TRBJ2-7, with TRBD1 identical over 8 bases. The CDR3 consists of 15 residues. The V gene's germline CDR1 is SGHAT and CDR2 FQDESV (reference sequence). Losses at the gene ends were 5 bases for V and 2 bases for J; bases not matched to a gene: 8.